These 29 T cell receptor beta chains were sequenced from one sample in a study of T cells in Graves' hyperthyroidism and ophthalmopathy. Regions amplified from RNA transcripts were the TCR beta CDR3 regions. RT-PCR in the first round (using the HTBI primer set) targeted the TCR CDR3. Using its own MiXCR run on the multiplex PCR reads, TCRdb lists one record per CDR3 protein. The sample yields 560,000 or so distinct CDR3 sequences, 15% to 20% seen once. The sample comprised blood. The receptors stem from a man aged 35 to 55 with Graves' ophthalmopathy.

This clonotype was found many times. The chain recombines TRBV28 with TRBJ2-7, with TRBD1 identical over 9 bases. V trimming: 7 bases; J trimming: 6 bases; junction bases outside the gene matches: 16. From germline, CDR1 is MDHEN and CDR2 SYDVKM. The CDR3 consists of 16 residues. CDR3 in amino acids: CASTQGLEQGAGEQYF. In DNA, the CDR3 is TGTGCCAGCACCCAAGGATTGGAACAGGGGGCCGGCGAGCAGTACTTC.

J is TRBJ1-3 and V is TRBV20-1, with 9 bases aligning to TRBD1. Losses at the gene ends were 3 bases for V and 0 bases for J; bases not matched to a gene: 9. CDR1 and CDR2 from the germline V gene are DFQATT and SNEGSKA (reference sequence). CDR3 size: 17 residues. The CDR3: CSASRRDRAASGNTIYF. CDR3 nucleotides: TGCAGTGCTAGCCGCCGGGACAGGGCCGCCTCTGGAAACACCATATATTTT.

The chain is built from TRBV12-3 or TRBV12-4 and TRBJ1-1; D unclear. With 7 bases removed from V and 4 bases from J, the gap between germline ends came to 16 bases. The CDR3 covers 14 residues. CDR3 DNA sequence: TGTGCCAGCACCTTCGGTGGTCCGGGCACTGAAGCTTTCTTT. This encodes CASTFGGPGTEAFF.

This clonotype was detected only a few times. The chain joins TRBV29-1 to TRBJ2-1; 7 bases map to TRBD1. CDR1 SQVTM and CDR2 ANQGSEA come from the germline V gene. CDR3 size: 13 residues. J gave up 7 bases and V 7 bases, and 10 bases lay outside the gene matches. The CDR3 DNA is TGCAGCGGGTGTCGACAGGGAAGAAATGAGCAGTTCTTC. Its protein product is CSGCRQGRNEQFF.

The chain is built from TRBV7-2 and TRBJ1-3; TRBD1 might be the D (5 bases). Germline-derived CDR1 and CDR2 are SGHTA and FQGNSA. V lost 3 bases, J lost 0 bases, and 12 bases lay in between. The CDR3 runs to 16 residues. The CDR3 nucleotides are TGTGCCAGCAGCTTGTCAAGCAGGGCCTCTGGAAACACCATATATTTT. Amino acid sequence: CASSLSSRASGNTIYF.

This clonotype was picked up a small number of times. The rearrangement uses TRBV5-5 and TRBJ2-1, with 12 bases fitting TRBD2. The CDR3 is 15 amino acids. Unmatched junction bases numbered 7, after V lost 4 bases and J lost 8 bases. Per germline, CDR1 SGHKS and CDR2 YYEKEE (reference sequence). The CDR3 loop reads CASSRGLAGSDEQFF. The DNA of the CDR3 is TGTGCCAGCAGCCGCGGACTAGCGGGGTCCGATGAGCAGTTCTTC.

The gene calls are TRBV27 and TRBJ2-1; 11 nucleotides match TRBD2. This CDR3 has 15 residues. V shed 7 bases, J shed 9 bases, and the junction held 11 bases outside the gene matches. Germline loops: CDR1 MNHEY, CDR2 SMNVEV (reference sequence). CDR3 in amino acids: CASTTQTSGIREQFF. In DNA, the CDR3 is TGTGCCAGCACCACTCAGACTAGCGGGATACGTGAGCAGTTCTTC.

DNA of the CDR3: TGTGCCAGCAGTTTAAGGGGGGCGCCCACAGATACGCAGTATTTT. This sequence encodes CASSLRGAPTDTQYF. The chain uses TRBV27 and TRBJ2-3; D is possibly TRBD1 or TRBD2 (6 bases each). The CDR3 extends over 15 amino acids. V was pared by 2 bases and J by 2 bases, with 11 bases between. From germline, CDR1 is MNHEY and CDR2 SMNVEV (reference sequence).

This clonotype appeared a few times. In DNA form, the CDR3 reads TGTGCCAGCACCCCCCGCGGAACTGGAAACACCATATATTTT. This encodes CASTPRGTGNTIYF. The chain couples TRBV6-2 or TRBV6-3 to TRBJ1-3; D unresolved. The germline CDR1 and CDR2 sequences are MNHEY and SVGEGT. The CDR3 runs 14 residues. Trimming removed 7 bases from V and 2 bases from J, with 12 bases in between.

The chain links TRBV7-9 to TRBJ1-6; a weak D match, TRBD1 (5 bases). The CDR3 is 16 residues long. Germline V gene lookup returns CDR1 SEHNR and CDR2 FQNEAQ (reference sequence). The germline V and J ends were trimmed by 4 bases and 8 bases, with 18 bases remaining between them. The CDR3 is CASSSPSAGGDSPLHF. Here the CDR3 DNA reads TGTGCCAGCAGCTCCCCCAGTGCCGGGGGTGATTCACCCCTCCACTTT.

The gene calls are TRBV3-1 and TRBJ2-7; 9 nucleotides line up with TRBD2. The J segment lost 4 bases and the V segment lost 7 bases, leaving 17 bases of the junction unmatched. The CDR3 has 17 amino acids. Germline loops: CDR1 LGHDT, CDR2 YNNKEL (reference sequence). The DNA for the CDR3 is TGTGCCAGCATCCCTTTGGGTGGCGGGGGGGCCTCTTACGAGCAGTACTTC. This sequence encodes CASIPLGGGGASYEQYF.

This clonotype was picked up many times. The J gene is TRBJ1-1, the V gene TRBV7-9; D is ambiguous. The CDR3 consists of 18 residues. From germline, CDR1 is SEHNR and CDR2 FQNEAQ (reference sequence). The V end was cut by 1 base, the J end by 0 bases, with 18 bases between. The CDR3 loop reads CASSLVMGYGTMNTEAFF. The CDR3 nucleotides read TGTGCCAGCAGCTTAGTCATGGGGTATGGCACCATGAACACTGAAGCTTTCTTT.

The table lists this clonotype with a few counts. The rearrangement joins TRBV2 to TRBJ2-4; 8 nucleotides align to TRBD2. Looked up from germline, CDR1 is SNHLY and CDR2 is FYNNEI. V shed 0 bases and J 12 bases; nucleotides not matched to a gene: 4. The CDR3 has 13 amino acids. Here the CDR3 reads CASSEAPGRGQYF. CDR3 in DNA: TGTGCCAGCAGTGAAGCCCCCGGGAGGGGTCAGTACTTC.

This clonotype was seen a few times. The CDR3 nucleotides are TGTGCCAGCAGTTATTCCGGGACTCGTTCGTGGGATGAGCAGTTCTTC. Its translation is CASSYSGTRSWDEQFF. The chain employs TRBV7-8 and TRBJ2-1; a weak D match, TRBD2 (6 bases). Germline values: CDR1 SGHVS, CDR2 FQNEAQ. The CDR3 sequence is 16 residues long. Between the trimmed V and J ends, which lost 6 bases and 8 bases, there was a span of 23 bases. Complete variable domain (other parts from reference TRBV7-8 and TRBJ2-1): GAGVSQSPRYKVAKRGQDVALRCDPISGHVSLFWYQQALGQGPEFLTYFQNEAQLDKSGLPSDRFFAERPEGSVSTLKIQRTQQEDSAVYLCASSYSGTRSWDEQFFGPGTRLTVL.

Many counts were recorded for this clonotype. The CDR3 sequence is CASSPRQGAHNEQFF. The CDR3 nucleotides are TGTGCCAGCTCACCAAGACAGGGGGCCCACAATGAGCAGTTCTTC. This chain connects TRBV18 to TRBJ2-1; 10 nucleotides agree with TRBD1. CDR3 length: 15 residues. Germline V gives CDR1 KGHSH, CDR2 LQKENI. J lost 5 bases, V lost 2 bases, and 3 bases had no gene match.

V and J are TRBV28 and TRBJ1-5, with 7 bases aligning to TRBD1. The CDR3 has 13 residues. V shed 5 bases and J 3 bases; nucleotides not matched to a gene: 1. CDR1 and CDR2 (germline): MDHEN, SYDVKM. The DNA for the CDR3 is TGTGCCAGCAGTACAGGGGCCAATCAGCCCCAGCATTTT. It codes for CASSTGANQPQHF.

CDR3 DNA: TGCGCCAGCAGCCAACTGGTCGGGACAACCTACGAGCAGTACTTC. Protein sequence: CASSQLVGTTYEQYF. V is TRBV4-3 and J is TRBJ2-7; TRBD1 might be the D (6 bases). The length of the CDR3 is 15 residues. CDR1 and CDR2 (germline): LGHNA, YSLEER. Trimming left V 2 bases short and J 2 bases short, with 13 bases between.

This clonotype was seen at least ten times. The J gene is TRBJ1-6, the V gene TRBV30; 7 bases fit TRBD1. Germline V gene lookup returns CDR1 GTSNPN and CDR2 SVGIG (reference sequence). V shed 2 bases and J 6 bases; nucleotides not matched to a gene: 1. This CDR3 region has 13 residues. CDR3 in DNA: TGTGCCTGGAGTAGGGACAGTAATTCACCCCTCCACTTT. Amino acid sequence: CAWSRDSNSPLHF.

This clonotype was detected a few times. The chain couples TRBV4-3 to TRBJ2-7, with a weak D call TRBD2 (5 bases). Trimming cost V 4 bases and J 3 bases, with 10 bases left between them. CDR1 is LGHNA and CDR2 is YSLEER in the germline V gene. The CDR3 contains 13 residues. CDR3 DNA sequence: TGCGCCAGCAGCCCCTCCCGGGACTACGAGCAGTACTTC. Residues: CASSPSRDYEQYF.

This clonotype has more than one count but fewer than ten. This chain connects TRBV29-1 to TRBJ1-2; D call uncertain. The germline V gene has CDR1 SQVTM and CDR2 ANQGSEA. Trimming took 6 bases from V and 4 from J, leaving 12 bases between them. The CDR3 totals 12 residues. The CDR3 DNA follows: TGCAGCGTCGATGACCCGCGCTATGGCTACACCTTC. As protein: CSVDDPRYGYTF.

In this sample, this clonotype turned up a few times. CDR3 region: CASSTLGGGTDTQYF. CDR3 nucleotides: TGTGCCAGCAGCACCCTAGGGGGCGGCACAGATACGCAGTATTTT. The chain joins TRBV9 to TRBJ2-3; TRBD1 matches 7 bases. Per germline, CDR1 SGDLS and CDR2 YYNGEE. This CDR3 has 15 amino acids. J lost 1 base, V lost 4 bases, and 6 bases had no gene match.

This clonotype was seen more than once but under ten times. The J gene is TRBJ1-4, the V gene TRBV9; D not resolved. The CDR3 consists of 16 residues. Looked up from germline, CDR1 is SGDLS and CDR2 is YYNGEE. V was clipped by 0 bases and J by 0 bases, with 9 bases between them. CDR3 amino acids: CASSVGPATTNEKLFF. The CDR3 DNA reads TGTGCCAGCAGCGTAGGGCCGGCAACAACTAATGAAAAACTGTTTTTT.

This clonotype was detected only a few times. The CDR3 DNA follows: TGTGCCATCAGGAACAGGGGGTCACCCCTCCACTTT. Its translation: CAIRNRGSPLHF. V and J are TRBV10-3 and TRBJ1-6; 8 nucleotides align to TRBD1. Trimming cost V 6 bases and J 10 bases; bases outside gene matches: 2. Per germline, CDR1 ENHRY and CDR2 SYGVKD. This CDR3 has 12 amino acids.

This clonotype was counted between two and nine times. The chain joins TRBV28 to TRBJ1-1, with unresolved D. The length of the CDR3 is 13 residues. CDR1 and CDR2 from the germline V gene are MDHEN and SYDVKM. Trimming took 5 bases from V and 6 from J, leaving 13 bases between them. DNA for the CDR3: TGTGCCAGCAGTATAACAGTTGAGGCTGAAGCTTTCTTT. This translates into CASSITVEAEAFF.

In this sample, this clonotype turned up many times. The gene calls are TRBV20-1 and TRBJ2-7; 9 positions match TRBD2. Germline V lookup: CDR1 DFQATT, CDR2 SNEGSKA (reference sequence). The CDR3 runs 14 residues. Losses at the gene ends were 6 bases for V and 2 bases for J; bases not matched to a gene: 8. The CDR3 DNA reads TGCAGTGCCCAATGGCTAGCGGGAACCTACGAGCAGTACTTC. Its translation is CSAQWLAGTYEQYF.

This clonotype has ten or more counts. The rearrangement uses TRBV28 and TRBJ1-2; D may be TRBD1 (5 bases). The germline gives CDR1 MDHEN, CDR2 SYDVKM. V was clipped by 5 bases and J by 4 bases, with 14 bases between them. The CDR3 consists of 14 residues. Here the CDR3 reads CASSPGTAFYGYTF. The DNA for the CDR3 is TGTGCCAGCAGTCCGGGGACTGCCTTCTATGGCTACACCTTC.

On this clonotype itself: No conserved phenylalanine or tryptophan is present at the end of the CDR3, so a read error is the likely explanation. The chain joins TRBV5-1 to TRBJ2-1, with D maybe TRBD2 (6 bases). The CDR3 runs 14 residues. The V gene's germline CDR1 is SGHRS and CDR2 YFSETQ. Trimming left V 5 bases short and J 2 bases short, with 11 bases between. CDR3 in amino acids: CASRGGKTYNEQFS. DNA of the CDR3: TGCGCCAGCAGGGGCGGGAAGACCTACAATGAGCAGTTCTCC.

There are many counts of this clonotype. V is TRBV30 and J is TRBJ1-4; the D gene is possibly TRBD1 (6 bases). The germline V gene encodes CDR1 GTSNPN and CDR2 SVGIG (reference sequence). The CDR3 has 15 amino acids. The V and J ends lost 2 bases and 6 bases respectively, with 16 bases between them. Written as DNA, the CDR3 is TGTGCCTGGAGTCTAGGGGGAAGTAGGGATGAAAAACTGTTTTTT. Amino acids: CAWSLGGSRDEKLFF.

The rearrangement links TRBV7-8 to TRBJ2-2, with 14 bases that match TRBD2. The CDR3 is 16 residues long. Trimming removed 4 bases from V and 6 bases from J; junction bases left unmatched: 4. In germline, CDR1 is SGHVS, CDR2 FQNEAQ. CDR3 loop: CASSSGGLAGAGELFF. The CDR3, as DNA: TGTGCCAGCAGCTCCGGGGGACTAGCGGGAGCCGGGGAGCTGTTTTTT.